This TCR beta chain is drawn from a study of cytomegalovirus exposure and HLA in healthy donors. Across the study: A data release that came early held approximately 85 million unique TCRs from HLA-typed donors.

Study-wide results and caveats: Available immune exposure information was restricted to CMV serostatus only.

The CDR3 has 16 amino acids. CDR1 is LGHNA, CDR2 YNFKEQ, per germline. With V trimmed by 5 bases and J by 2 bases, 7 bases remained unmatched. With respect to this clone: Its target is unknown.

PCR was performed using 60 Vbeta and 13 Jbeta primers. Assay used: immunoSEQ multiplex PCR; TCRdb lists only in-frame clones, some missing. The sample has about 76,000 clones; 81% are singletons. The V gene is TRBV4-2, the J gene TRBJ2-7; 12 bases agree with TRBD1. This TCR was sampled from a woman aged 25-40 years in good health and CMV-seronegative. What was sequenced was PBMCs. This chain's CDR3 is CASSSQGTGGPYEQYF. CDR3 DNA: TGTGCCAGCAGCTCTCAAGGGACAGGGGGCCCCTACGAGCAGTACTTC.